This is a list of T cell receptor beta chains from one sample in a study of cytomegalovirus exposure and HLA in healthy donors. TCRdb keeps only in-frame clones here, not all; method: immunoSEQ multiplex PCR. This table holds about 110,000 clones, about 85% found once. The sample consisted of PBMCs. These TCRs come from a woman aged 18 to 35 in good health and CMV-seronegative. The CDR3 runs from the conserved cysteine through the conserved F or W. A D gene is named only where the DNA matches it firmly. Some rows mark clone size as missing; the rest say once, few, many or name a class of expanded clone.

-,TRBD2,TRBV9,TRBJ2-5,TGTGCCAGCAGCGTAGACGCTAGCGGGGGGGAGACCCAGTACTTC,CASSVDASGGETQYF
-,TRBD1,TRBV19,TRBJ1-5,TGTGCCAGTAGTATCCTCAGGGGGCAGTTCTATAGCAATCAGCCCCAGCATTTT,CASSILRGQFYSNQPQHF
-,-,TRBV5-1,TRBJ1-1,TGCGCCAGCAGCTTAATGGACACGGACACTGAAGCTTTCTTT,CASSLMDTDTEAFF
-,-,TRBV6-6,TRBJ1-1,TGTGCCAGCAGGCAAAGGGGACAATCGAACACTGAAGCTTTCTTT,CASRQRGQSNTEAFF
-,-,TRBV5-8,TRBJ1-1,TGTGCCAGCAGGTTAAACTATGAAGCTTTCTTT,CASRLNYEAFF
once,-,TRBV5-6,TRBJ2-4,TGTGCCAGCAGCTTCTGGACAGAGGACAAAAACATTCAGTACTTC,CASSFWTEDKNIQYF
-,TRBD1,TRBV29-1,TRBJ2-7,TGCAGCGCTGGGACAGACCCCTACGAGCAGTACTTC,CSAGTDPYEQYF
-,-,TRBV6-5,TRBJ1-4,TGTGCCAGCAGTTACTCGGGCCACCACGGACTGTTTTTT,CASSYSGHHGLFF
-,-,TRBV2,TRBJ2-1,TGTGCCAGCAGGTTGTCCCGGGACACGCAGTTCTTC,CASRLSRDTQFF
-,TRBD1,TRBV6-5,TRBJ2-1,TGTGCCAGCAGTCGAGGGGGCCGGTCTTACAATGAGCAGTTCTTC,CASSRGGRSYNEQFF
-,TRBD1,TRBV25-1,TRBJ1-6,TGTGCCAGCGGGGGACAGCCCGATTCACCCCTCCACTTT,CASGGQPDSPLHF
-,-,TRBV4-1,TRBJ1-5,TGCGCCAGCAGCCAAGATCCCTACCTGACAGACGATCAGCCCCAGCATTTT,CASSQDPYLTDDQPQHF
once,-,TRBV2,TRBJ2-2,TGTGCCAGCAGTGAGAGGCGGCAGCCTACGAACACCGGGGAGCTGTTTTTT,CASSERRQPTNTGELFF
once,-,TRBV13,TRBJ1-3,TGTGCCAGCAGCTCTGACTCGGGAAACACCATATATTTT,CASSSDSGNTIYF
few,-,TRBV6-5,TRBJ1-6,TGTGCCAGCAGTTCTGGGAGGGATTCACCCCTCCACTTT,CASSSGRDSPLHF
-,-,TRBV15,TRBJ1-2,TGTGCCACCAGCAGCCCAGGGCGGGGCTACACCTTC,CATSSPGRGYTF
few,-,TRBV11-2,TRBJ1-6,TGTGCCAGCAGCTTAGACACAGGGCCTTATTCACCCCTCCACTTT,CASSLDTGPYSPLHF
-,-,TRBV5-1,TRBJ2-1,TGCGCCAGCAGCTTAGTAGGGGATGAGCAGTTCTTC,CASSLVGDEQFF
-,TRBD1,TRBV4-1,TRBJ2-7,TGCGCCAGCAGCCAATCCCTTCAGGGGGCCCGCTACGAGCAGTACTTC,CASSQSLQGARYEQYF
-,TRBD1,TRBV2,TRBJ2-1,TGTGCCAGCAAGGGACAGGGGTTGAATGAGCAGTTCTTC,CASKGQGLNEQFF
-,-,TRBV30,TRBJ2-7,TGTGCCTGGAGTGTAGCAGGGGGGTCCTACGAGCAGTACTTC,CAWSVAGGSYEQYF
-,TRBD2,TRBV2,TRBJ2-1,TGTGCCAGCAGCAGAGATAGAACCGGACTAGCGAACAATGAGCAGTTCTTC,CASSRDRTGLANNEQFF
-,TRBD1,TRBV5-4,TRBJ2-1,TGTGCCAGCAGCTTGGGGGACAGGTCCCCTAATTACAATGAGCAGTTCTTC,CASSLGDRSPNYNEQFF
-,-,TRBV19,TRBJ1-5,TGTGCCAGTAGCTTCATGGGTCCGGGGGAGCCCCAGCATTTT,CASSFMGPGEPQHF
-,-,TRBV30,TRBJ2-3,TGTGCCTGGAGGCTCTACGGGACAGATACGCAGTATTTT,CAWRLYGTDTQYF
-,-,TRBV7-6,TRBJ1-1,TGTGCCAGCAGCCCCCGGCGGGAGGGGACTGAAGCTTTCTTT,CASSPRREGTEAFF
-,-,TRBV28,TRBJ2-7,TGTGCCAGCAGTATGGGACACCACTACGAGCAGTACTTC,CASSMGHHYEQYF
once,-,TRBV19,TRBJ2-5,TGTGCCAGTAGTATAGTACCCGGAGGCATCCAGTACTTC,CASSIVPGGIQYF
once,TRBD2,TRBV27,TRBJ2-7,TGTGCCAGCGGGCTCCGGGGGGGAACCTACGAGCAGTACTTC,CASGLRGGTYEQYF
-,-,TRBV27,TRBJ1-6,TGTGCCAGCAGATCCGGGAGGTATAATTCACCCCTCCACTTT,CASRSGRYNSPLHF
once,TRBD1,TRBV6-5,TRBJ1-4,TGTGCCAGCAGAAGACAGGGGGCTCGGGAAAAACTGTTTTTT,CASRRQGAREKLFF
-,TRBD1,TRBV30,TRBJ1-1,TGTGCCTTGGGACAGGGGGCTCTGGCTTTCTTT,CALGQGALAFF
-,-,TRBV5-6,TRBJ2-3,TGTGCCAGCAGCCTGGCGACAGGACAGAGCACAGATACGCAGTATTTT,CASSLATGQSTDTQYF
once,-,TRBV28,TRBJ1-5,TGTGCCAGCTTGTGGACGTCGGGAAACAATCAGCCCCAGCATTTT,CASLWTSGNNQPQHF
-,TRBD1,TRBV25-1,TRBJ1-1,TGTGCCAGCGTGAGGGGGCAGGCGAACACTGAAGCTTTCTTT,CASVRGQANTEAFF
-,-,TRBV7-6,TRBJ1-6,TGTGCCAGCAGCTTAGCGTCCACCCAGAATTCACCCCTCCACTTT,CASSLASTQNSPLHF
-,-,TRBV13,TRBJ2-2,TGTGCCAGCAGCGCTGGACTCGCCACCGGGGAGCTGTTTTTT,CASSAGLATGELFF
-,-,TRBV9,TRBJ1-6,TGTGCCAGCAGCGTAACAGATACTAATTCACCCCTCCACTTT,CASSVTDTNSPLHF
once,TRBD1,TRBV30,TRBJ1-3,TGTGCCTGGAGGACAGGGTTTGGAAACACCATATATTTT,CAWRTGFGNTIYF
once,-,TRBV6-1,TRBJ1-3,TGTGCCAGCAGTGAGGGCGCGTATGCTGGAAACACCATATATTTT,CASSEGAYAGNTIYF
once,-,TRBV2,TRBJ1-3,TGTGCCAGCAGTGAATTCGGACAGAGCTCTGGAAACACCATATATTTT,CASSEFGQSSGNTIYF
-,-,TRBV5-4,TRBJ2-2,TGTGCCAGCAGCTTGGGGACACATAAACCGAACACCGGGGAGCTGTTTTTT,CASSLGTHKPNTGELFF
few,-,TRBV9,TRBJ1-4,TGTGCCAGCAGCGTAAGGGGAGGGGAAAAACTGTTTTTT,CASSVRGGEKLFF
-,-,TRBV7-9,TRBJ1-2,TGTGCCAGCAGCTTATTCCCCGGCAGGGAACCTTATGGTAGTACCTTC,CASSLFPGREPYGSTF
-,-,TRBV15,TRBJ1-4,TGTGCCACCAGCAGACCCCAGGGTGTTGATGAAAAACTGTTTTTT,CATSRPQGVDEKLFF
-,-,TRBV6-6,TRBJ2-3,TGTGCCAGCAGTGAGGGAGGGGGGAGCACAGATACGCAGTATTTT,CASSEGGGSTDTQYF